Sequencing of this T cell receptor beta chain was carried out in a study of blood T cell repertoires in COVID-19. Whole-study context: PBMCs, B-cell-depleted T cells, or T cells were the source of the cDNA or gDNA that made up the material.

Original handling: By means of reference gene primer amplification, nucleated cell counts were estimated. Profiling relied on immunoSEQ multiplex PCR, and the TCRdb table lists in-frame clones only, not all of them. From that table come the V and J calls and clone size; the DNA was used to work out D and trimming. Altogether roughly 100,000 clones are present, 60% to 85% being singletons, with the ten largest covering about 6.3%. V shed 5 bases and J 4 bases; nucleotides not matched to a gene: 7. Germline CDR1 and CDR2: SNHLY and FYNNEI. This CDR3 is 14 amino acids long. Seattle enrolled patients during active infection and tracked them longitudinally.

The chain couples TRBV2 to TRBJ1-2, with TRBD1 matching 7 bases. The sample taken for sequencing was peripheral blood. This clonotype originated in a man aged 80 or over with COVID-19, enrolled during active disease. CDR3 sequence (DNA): TGTGCCAGCAGTCCTACAGGGGTCGGCTATGGCTACACCTTC. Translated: CASSPTGVGYGYTF.